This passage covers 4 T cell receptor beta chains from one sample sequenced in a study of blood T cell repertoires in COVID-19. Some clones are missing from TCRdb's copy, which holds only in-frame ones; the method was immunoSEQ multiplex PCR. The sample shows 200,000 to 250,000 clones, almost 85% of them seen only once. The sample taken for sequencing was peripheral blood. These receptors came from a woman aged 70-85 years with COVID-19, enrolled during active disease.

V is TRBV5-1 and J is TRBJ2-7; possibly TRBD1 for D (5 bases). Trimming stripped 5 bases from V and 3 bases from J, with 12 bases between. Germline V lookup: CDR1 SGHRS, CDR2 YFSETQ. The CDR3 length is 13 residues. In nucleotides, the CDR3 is TGCGCCAGCAGTCAGCAGGGCGACTACGAGCAGTACTTC. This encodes CASSQQGDYEQYF.

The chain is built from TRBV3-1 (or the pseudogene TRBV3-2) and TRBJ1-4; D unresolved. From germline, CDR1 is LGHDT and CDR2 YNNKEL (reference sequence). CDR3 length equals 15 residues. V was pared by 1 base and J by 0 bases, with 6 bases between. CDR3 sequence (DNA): TGTGCCAGCAGCCAAGTCGCAGCAACTAATGAAAAACTGTTTTTT. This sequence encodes CASSQVAATNEKLFF.

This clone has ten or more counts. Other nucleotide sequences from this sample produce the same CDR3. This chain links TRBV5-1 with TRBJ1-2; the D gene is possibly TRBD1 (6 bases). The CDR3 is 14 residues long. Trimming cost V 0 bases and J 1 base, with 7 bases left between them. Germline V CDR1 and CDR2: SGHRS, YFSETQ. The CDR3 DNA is TGCGCCAGCAGCTTGGAAGGGGGTAACTATGGCTACACCTTC. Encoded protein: CASSLEGGNYGYTF.

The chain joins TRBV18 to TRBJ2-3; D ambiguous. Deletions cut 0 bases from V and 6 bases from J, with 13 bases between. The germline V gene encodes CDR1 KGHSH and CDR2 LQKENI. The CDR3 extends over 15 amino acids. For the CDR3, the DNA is TGTGCCAGCTCACCACCTAGGCCACCACAGGATACGCAGTATTTT. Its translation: CASSPPRPPQDTQYF.